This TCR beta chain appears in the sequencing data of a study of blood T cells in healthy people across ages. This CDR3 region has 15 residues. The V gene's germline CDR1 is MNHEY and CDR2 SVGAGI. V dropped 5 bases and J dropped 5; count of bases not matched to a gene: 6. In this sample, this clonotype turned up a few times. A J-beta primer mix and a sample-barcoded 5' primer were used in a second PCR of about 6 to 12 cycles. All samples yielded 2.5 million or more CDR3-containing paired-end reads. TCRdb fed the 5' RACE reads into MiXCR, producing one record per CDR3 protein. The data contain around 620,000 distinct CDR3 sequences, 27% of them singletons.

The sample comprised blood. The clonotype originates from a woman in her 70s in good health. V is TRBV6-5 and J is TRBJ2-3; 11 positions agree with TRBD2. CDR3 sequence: CASSPLAGEGDTQYF. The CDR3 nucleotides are TGTGCCAGCAGTCCACTAGCGGGGGAGGGAGATACGCAGTATTTT.